A single TCR beta chain is shown here with its context. This record comes from a study of early stage breast cancer tumors. For the study at large: Most invasive tumors, about 80% of the 16, were ER+/PR+/HER2-. About eight ER+/PR+/HER2- tumors were invasive ductal; a few were invasive lobular.

The V end was cut by 8 bases, the J end by 8 bases, with 12 bases between. CDR1 and CDR2 from the germline V gene are SQVTM and ANQGSEA. There are 10 residues in the CDR3. TCRdb's copy holds only in-frame clones and misses some; the assay was immunoSEQ multiplex PCR. The table records about 9,600 clones, about 66% of them present only once. The gene calls are TRBV29-1 and TRBJ1-2; D possibly corresponds to TRBD1 (5 bases). The sequenced sample consisted of breast tumor tissue. The clonotype comes from a person aged 45-60 years with breast cancer. This CDR3 is CSTLGVGYTF. The DNA for the CDR3 is TGCAGCACTCTGGGGGTCGGCTACACCTTC.